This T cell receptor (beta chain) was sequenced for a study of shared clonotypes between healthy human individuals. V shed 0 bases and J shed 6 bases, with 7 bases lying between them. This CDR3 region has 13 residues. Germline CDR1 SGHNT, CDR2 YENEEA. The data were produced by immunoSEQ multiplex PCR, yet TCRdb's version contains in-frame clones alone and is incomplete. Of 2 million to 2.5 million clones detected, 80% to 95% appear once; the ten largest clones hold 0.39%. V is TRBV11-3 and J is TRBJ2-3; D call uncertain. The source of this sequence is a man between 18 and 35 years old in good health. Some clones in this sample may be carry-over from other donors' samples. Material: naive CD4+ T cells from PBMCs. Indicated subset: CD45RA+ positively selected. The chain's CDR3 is CASSLDRADTQYF. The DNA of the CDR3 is TGTGCCAGCAGCTTAGATAGGGCTGATACGCAGTATTTT. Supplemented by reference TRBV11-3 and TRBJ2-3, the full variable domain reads EAGVVQSPRYKIIEKKQPVAFWCNPISGHNTLYWYLQNLGQGPELLIRYENEEAVDDSQLPKDRFSAERLKGVDSTLKIQPAELGDSAVYLCASSLDRADTQYFGPGTRLTVL.